Following are 5 T cell receptor beta chains from one sample sequenced in a study of cytomegalovirus exposure and HLA in healthy donors. Amplification used 60 Vbeta primers and 13 Jbeta primers. Sequenced by immunoSEQ multiplex PCR; TCRdb stores in-frame clones only, minus some. This table has approximately 190,000 clones, 80% to 85% appearing once. Sequenced sample: PBMCs. Receptors were obtained from a young woman in good health and CMV-seronegative.

CDR3 protein: CASSPEASGSSTYEQYF. As DNA, the CDR3 is TGCGCCAGCAGCCCAGAGGCTAGCGGGAGCTCCACCTACGAGCAGTACTTC. This chain links TRBV4-1 with TRBJ2-5; TRBD2 matches at 10 bases. Near its end, the DNA agrees better with TRBJ2-7, so the J call may be wrong. Germline-derived CDR1 and CDR2 are MGHRA and YSYEKL. The CDR3 is 17 residues long.

This clone has a handful of counts. The rearrangement uses TRBV6-5 and TRBJ2-2, with D possibly being TRBD2 (5 bases). Per the germline V gene, CDR1 is MNHEY and CDR2 is SVGAGI. The CDR3 loop spans 16 amino acids. Deletions cut 4 bases from V and 0 bases from J, with 12 bases between. The CDR3 bases are TGTGCCAGCAGTTTATATAGCGCGGCGAACACCGGGGAGCTGTTTTTT. This codes for CASSLYSAANTGELFF.

This clone was seen a handful of times. The chain combines TRBV5-1 with TRBJ1-1; TRBD1 might be the D (6 bases). V shed 0 bases and J shed 7 bases, with 10 bases lying between them. CDR1 and CDR2 from the germline V gene are SGHRS and YFSETQ. This CDR3 contains 13 residues. The CDR3 DNA is TGCGCCAGCAGCTTGGGGGGACACCGTGAAGCTTTCTTT. Amino acid sequence: CASSLGGHREAFF.

CDR3 nucleotides: TGTGCCAGCAGTTTCATTAGCGGGGTCCCAGAGACCCAGTACTTC. It encodes CASSFISGVPETQYF. The J gene is TRBJ2-5, the V gene TRBV27, with 8 bases that match TRBD2. Germline assignment: CDR1 MNHEY and CDR2 SMNVEV (reference sequence). V shed 3 bases and J 4 bases; nucleotides not matched to a gene: 7. The CDR3 runs to 15 residues.

The rearrangement links TRBV6-4 to TRBJ1-2; D unclear. This CDR3 has 15 amino acids. V lost 4 bases and J 4 bases, leaving 16 bases between the germline ends. Germline assignment: CDR1 MRHNA and CDR2 SNTAGT. The CDR3 loop is CASSVGSNQAYGYTF. The CDR3 bases are TGTGCCAGCAGTGTCGGGTCAAATCAAGCCTATGGCTACACCTTC.